The 2 T cell receptor beta chains given below trace back to one sample, sequenced in a study of neoadjuvant nivolumab and ipilimumab in lung cancer. Clones were sequenced by immunoSEQ multiplex PCR, and TCRdb holds only the in-frame ones, with some missing. The table lists approximately 21,000 clones, roughly 85% of them singletons. Source: peripheral blood, taken before neoadjuvant nivolumab, alone or with ipilimumab. All receptors derive from an adult with non-small cell lung cancer.

The chain carries TRBV9 and TRBJ1-2; possible D gene TRBD1, 6 bases. This CDR3 has 15 amino acids. The V end lost 3 bases, the J end lost 8 bases, and 20 bases lay between the germline ends. Germline CDR1 SGDLS, CDR2 YYNGEE. The DNA of the CDR3 is TGTGCCAGCAGCGCCCTTACCCACCGAGGGGGAGGCTACACCTTC. Translated: CASSALTHRGGGYTF.

The table lists this clone with a few counts. The J gene is TRBJ1-2, the V gene TRBV29-1, with D unresolved. Germline values: CDR1 SQVTM, CDR2 ANQGSEA. This CDR3 is 16 amino acids long. The V and J ends lost 2 bases and 5 bases respectively, with 21 bases between them. The CDR3 bases are TGCAGCGTTGAAACCGAAAATGGGCTGTCACGTTATGGCTACACCTTC. Translation: CSVETENGLSRYGYTF.